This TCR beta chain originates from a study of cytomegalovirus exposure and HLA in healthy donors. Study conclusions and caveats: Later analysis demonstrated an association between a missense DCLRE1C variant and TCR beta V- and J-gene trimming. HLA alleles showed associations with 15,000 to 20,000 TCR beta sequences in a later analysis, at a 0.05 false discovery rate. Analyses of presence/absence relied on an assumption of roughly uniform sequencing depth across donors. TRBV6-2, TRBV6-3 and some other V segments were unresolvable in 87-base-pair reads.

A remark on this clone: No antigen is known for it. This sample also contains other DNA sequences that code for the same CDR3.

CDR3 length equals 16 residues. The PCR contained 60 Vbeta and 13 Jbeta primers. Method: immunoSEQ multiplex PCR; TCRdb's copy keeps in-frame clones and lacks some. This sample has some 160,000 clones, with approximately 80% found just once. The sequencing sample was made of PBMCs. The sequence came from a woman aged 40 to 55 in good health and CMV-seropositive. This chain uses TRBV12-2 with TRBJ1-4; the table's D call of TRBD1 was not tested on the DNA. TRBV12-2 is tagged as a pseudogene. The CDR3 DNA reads TGTGCAAGTCGCTTAGCCGCGACAGGGTGTGACGAAAAACTGTTTTTT. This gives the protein CASRLAATGCDEKLFF.